This record covers a single T cell receptor (beta chain). The antigen remains unidentified. Per germline, CDR1 MNHNY and CDR2 SVGAGI (reference sequence). J was trimmed by 2 bases and V by 0 bases; bases with no gene match: 3. The CDR3 runs 15 residues. These data belong to a study of long-term antiretroviral therapy in people with HIV. Points from the study as a whole: Viral resistance, ART adherence and therapy changes all lacked available data.

Every one of the participants with HIV received treatment in the United States. At the survey level, the v3.0 immunoSEQ assay was run. Repertoires were generated with immunoSEQ multiplex PCR, while TCRdb's copy carries only in-frame clones and drops some. This table has about 22,000 clones, 70% to 90% appearing once. This material consisted of unsorted PBMCs, taken about 4 years after starting antiretroviral therapy. The chain links TRBV6-6 to TRBJ2-7; 8 positions agree with TRBD1. This clonotype was obtained from a man between 18 and 35 years old with HIV. CDR3 in DNA: TGTGCCAGCAGTTACTCGGGGACAGGACCCTACGAGCAGTACTTC. The encoded protein is CASSYSGTGPYEQYF.